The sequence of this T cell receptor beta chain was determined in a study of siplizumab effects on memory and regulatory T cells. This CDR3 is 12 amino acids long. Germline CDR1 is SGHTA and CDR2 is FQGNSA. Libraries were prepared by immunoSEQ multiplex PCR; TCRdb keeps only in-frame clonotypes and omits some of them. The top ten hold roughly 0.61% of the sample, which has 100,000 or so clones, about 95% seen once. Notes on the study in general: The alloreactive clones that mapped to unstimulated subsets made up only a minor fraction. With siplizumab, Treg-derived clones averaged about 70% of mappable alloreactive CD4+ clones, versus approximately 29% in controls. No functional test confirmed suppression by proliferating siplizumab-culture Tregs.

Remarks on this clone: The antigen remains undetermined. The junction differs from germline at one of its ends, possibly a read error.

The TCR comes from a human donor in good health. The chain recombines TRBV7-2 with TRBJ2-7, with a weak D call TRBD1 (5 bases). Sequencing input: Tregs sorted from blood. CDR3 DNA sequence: TGTGCCAGCAGCCCCTCAGGGTTCCAAAGGCACTTC. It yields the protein CASSPSGFQRHF.